This T cell receptor beta chain was recovered during a study of CD8 T cells in ankylosing spondylitis. Germline CDR1 SGHVS, CDR2 FNYEAQ. V was cut by 3 bases and J by 0 bases, with 8 bases left in between. This CDR3 contains 15 residues. Study-level findings and limits: Reportedly, matched ankylosing spondylitis synovial fluid was significantly enriched for disease-linked clones. Clones that were linked to disease were CD8+ and were relatively rare in peripheral blood. Some motif variants had been reported before (in reactive arthritis synovial fluid and blood). Characteristic, it appeared, of ankylosing spondylitis blood was a TCR beta motif of fewer than 10 highly homologous variants.

Making the TCR beta libraries involved quantitative 5'-RACE with molecular barcodes. Each CDR3 protein is one row after TCRdb ran MiXCR on the 5' RACE reads. The data contain about 540,000 distinct CDR3 sequences, about 13% of them singletons. This clonotype was seen more than once but under ten times. Its antigen is currently unknown. This chain links TRBV7-6 with TRBJ2-2; a possible D gene is TRBD2 (5 bases). Sequencing input: blood, either unsorted or a sorted T cell fraction (not recorded which). This clonotype originated in a male donor with ankylosing spondylitis. The CDR3 sequence is CASSFAGTNTGELFF. CDR3 nucleotide sequence: TGTGCCAGCAGCTTCGCGGGCACGAACACCGGGGAGCTGTTTTTT.